This T cell receptor beta chain was identified in a study of cytomegalovirus exposure and HLA in healthy donors. Only a few counts were recorded for this clone. Use of 60 Vbeta and 13 Jbeta primers characterized the PCR. The protocol was immunoSEQ multiplex PCR, while the TCRdb copy is restricted to in-frame clones and leaves out a portion. The sample carries under 150,000 clones, approximately 68% recorded once. The source of this sequence is a man aged 35 to 55 in good health and CMV-seronegative. Sequenced input: PBMCs.

The CDR3 reads CASSLDSAGFSAFF. The CDR3 DNA follows: TGTGCCAGCAGCTTAGACAGCGCGGGTTTTTCGGCTTTCTTT. The J gene is TRBJ1-1, the V gene TRBV11-2; D not resolved. CDR1 SGHAT and CDR2 FQNNGV come from the germline V gene. V was trimmed by 0 bases and J by 11 bases, leaving 16 bases between them. The CDR3 contains 14 residues.